Below, 6 T cell receptor beta chains from the same sample are listed, as sequenced in a study of shared clonotypes between healthy human individuals. Sequenced by immunoSEQ multiplex PCR; TCRdb stores in-frame clones only, minus some. The sample lists approximately 2,200,000 clones; approximately 94% were seen once. Positive CCR7 selection of CD45RO-negative cells yielded the naive CD8 cells, and terminally differentiated effector memory CD45RA+ cells were excluded. The sample comprised naive CD8+ T cells from PBMCs. The receptors shown here come from a man between 18 and 29 years old in good health. Some clones in this sample may be carry-over from other donors' samples.

J is TRBJ2-7 and V is TRBV18; 10 nucleotides match TRBD1. From germline, CDR1 is KGHSH and CDR2 LQKENI. V was clipped by 5 bases and J by 6 bases; unmatched bases: 10. The CDR3 is 15 residues long. CDR3 protein: CASSTWDRGRGEQYF. For the CDR3, the DNA is TGTGCCAGCTCAACCTGGGACAGGGGAAGGGGCGAGCAGTACTTC.

The J gene is TRBJ2-3, the V gene TRBV10-1; 8 nucleotides match TRBD2. This CDR3 is 17 amino acids long. The ends lost 3 bases at V and 1 base at J; junction bases unmatched: 9. Germline CDR1 and CDR2: WNHNN and SYGVQD (reference sequence). The DNA for the CDR3 is TGCGCCAGCAGTGATCCTAGCGGGTTCTCTGGCACAGATACGCAGTATTTT. It is translated as CASSDPSGFSGTDTQYF.

The chain carries TRBV11-2 and TRBJ2-1; weak D call: TRBD2 (5 bases). Trimming shortened V by 5 bases and J by 4 bases, and 21 bases separated the two germline ends. Per germline, CDR1 SGHAT and CDR2 FQNNGV. The CDR3 is 17 amino acids. The CDR3: CASSPGQVSGRYNEQFF. In DNA form, the CDR3 reads TGTGCCAGCAGCCCAGGTCAAGTGAGCGGCCGGTACAATGAGCAGTTCTTC.

The V and J genes are TRBV12-5 and TRBJ2-3; 9 positions agree with TRBD2. This CDR3 spans 14 amino acids. Germline V lookup: CDR1 LGHNT, CDR2 FRNRAP. V was clipped by 8 bases and J by 6 bases; unmatched bases: 9. The CDR3 region is CASRAGGPGDTQYF. The DNA of the CDR3 is TGTGCTAGTAGGGCGGGAGGGCCCGGCGATACGCAGTATTTT. Full variable domain (outside the CDR3, taken from reference TRBV12-5 and TRBJ2-3): DARVTQTPRHKVTEMGQEVTMRCQPILGHNTVFWYRQTMMQGLELLAYFRNRAPLDDSGMPKDRFSAEMPDATLATLKIQPSEPRDSAVYFCASRAGGPGDTQYFGPGTRLTVL.

The V call is TRBV19, the J call TRBJ1-5; no firm D call. V gave up 3 bases and J gave up 0 bases, with 9 bases separating them. The length of the CDR3 is 15 residues. Germline values: CDR1 LNHDA, CDR2 SQIVND (reference sequence). CDR3 sequence (DNA): TGTGCCAGTAGTATTACGGAATATAGCAATCAGCCCCAGCATTTT. Encoded protein: CASSITEYSNQPQHF. The variable domain in full, completed from reference TRBV19 and TRBJ1-5, reads DGGITQSPKYLFRKEGQNVTLSCEQNLNHDAMYWYRQDPGQGLRLIYYSQIVNDFQKGDIAEGYSVSREKKESFPLTVTSAQKNPTAFYLCASSITEYSNQPQHFGDGTRLSIL.

This sequence joins TRBV15 and TRBJ2-7; 7 nucleotides line up with TRBD1. V shed 4 bases and J 5 bases; nucleotides not matched to a gene: 5. The V gene's germline CDR1 is LNHNV and CDR2 YYDKDF (reference sequence). There are 13 residues in the CDR3. The CDR3 spells CATSKRQGDEQYF. As DNA, the CDR3 is TGTGCCACCAGCAAACGACAGGGCGACGAGCAGTACTTC.